This is a list of T cell receptor beta chains from one sample in a study of blood T cell repertoires in COVID-19. Here immunoSEQ multiplex PCR was the method, and the copy in TCRdb shows in-frame clones only, minus some. Of about 80,000 clones in the sample, around 84% are singletons; the top ten hold around 36%. The sample comprised peripheral blood. The receptor set was obtained from a woman in her seventies with acute or convalescent COVID-19. The CDR3 runs from the conserved cysteine through the conserved F or W.

CDR3aa: CATSDLTAGTGAFANTGELFF
v_gene: TRBV24-1

CDR3aa: CASGIQTSGVYEQYF
v_gene: TRBV5-4

CDR3aa: CASSLWGDSGRVYEQYF
v_gene: TRBV7-9

CDR3aa: CASSGDRANTGELFF
v_gene: TRBV2

CDR3aa: CASSQEGVRNTIYF
v_gene: TRBV3-1/TRBV3-2

CDR3aa: CASSLGIVYEQYF
v_gene: TRBV7-9

CDR3aa: CASSLNGGRAEAFF
v_gene: TRBV7-2

CDR3aa: CATSRDRGTGGYTF
v_gene: TRBV15

CDR3aa: CASSRVGLAASYEQYF
v_gene: TRBV19

CDR3aa: CAISESSGGMLVADTQYF
v_gene: TRBV10-3

CDR3aa: CASSQDRVTEAFF
v_gene: TRBV3-1/TRBV3-2